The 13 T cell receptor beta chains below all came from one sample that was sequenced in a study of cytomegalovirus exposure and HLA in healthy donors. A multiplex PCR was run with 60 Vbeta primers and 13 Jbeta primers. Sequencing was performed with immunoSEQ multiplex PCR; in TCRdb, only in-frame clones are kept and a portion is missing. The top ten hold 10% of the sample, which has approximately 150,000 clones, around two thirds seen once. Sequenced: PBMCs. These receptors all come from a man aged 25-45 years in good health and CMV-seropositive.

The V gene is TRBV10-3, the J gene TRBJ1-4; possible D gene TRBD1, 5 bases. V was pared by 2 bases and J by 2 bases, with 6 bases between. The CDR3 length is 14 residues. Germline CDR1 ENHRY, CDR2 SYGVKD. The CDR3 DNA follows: TGTGCCATCAGTGAGGGGGCGACTAATGAAAAACTGTTTTTT. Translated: CAISEGATNEKLFF.

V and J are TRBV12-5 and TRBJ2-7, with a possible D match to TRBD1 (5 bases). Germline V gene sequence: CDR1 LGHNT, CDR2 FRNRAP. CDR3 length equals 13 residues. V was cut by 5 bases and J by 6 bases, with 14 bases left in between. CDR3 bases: TGTGCTAGTGGTATGGGGCGGAGCAGCGAGCAGTACTTC. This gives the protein CASGMGRSSEQYF. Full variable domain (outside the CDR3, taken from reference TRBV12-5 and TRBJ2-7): DARVTQTPRHKVTEMGQEVTMRCQPILGHNTVFWYRQTMMQGLELLAYFRNRAPLDDSGMPKDRFSAEMPDATLATLKIQPSEPRDSAVYFCASGMGRSSEQYFGPGTRLTVT.

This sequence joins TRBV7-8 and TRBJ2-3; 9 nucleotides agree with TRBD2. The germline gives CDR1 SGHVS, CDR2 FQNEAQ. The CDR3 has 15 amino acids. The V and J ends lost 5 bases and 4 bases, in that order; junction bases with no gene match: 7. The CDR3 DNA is TGTGCCAGCAGCAAGGGGACTAGCTGGGCAGATACGCAGTATTTT. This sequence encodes CASSKGTSWADTQYF.

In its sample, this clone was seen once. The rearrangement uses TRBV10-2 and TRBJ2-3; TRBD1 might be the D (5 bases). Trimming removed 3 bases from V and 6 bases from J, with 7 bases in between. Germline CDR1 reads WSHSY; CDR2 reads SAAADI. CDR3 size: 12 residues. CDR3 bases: TGCGCCAGCAGTGAAAGGGGCGATACGCAGTATTTT. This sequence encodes CASSERGDTQYF.

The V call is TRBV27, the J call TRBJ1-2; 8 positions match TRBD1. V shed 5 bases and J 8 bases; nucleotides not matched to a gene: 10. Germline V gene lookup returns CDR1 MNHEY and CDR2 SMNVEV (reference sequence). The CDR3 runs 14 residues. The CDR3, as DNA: TGTGCCAGCAGTCCCCAGGGACAGGCTTGGGGCTACACCTTC. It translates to CASSPQGQAWGYTF.

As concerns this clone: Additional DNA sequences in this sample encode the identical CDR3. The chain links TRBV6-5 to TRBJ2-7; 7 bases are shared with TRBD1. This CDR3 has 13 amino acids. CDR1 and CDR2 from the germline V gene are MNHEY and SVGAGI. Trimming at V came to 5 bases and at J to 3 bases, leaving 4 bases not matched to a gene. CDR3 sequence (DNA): TGTGCCAGCAGTGGGGACAGTGGCTACGAGCAGTACTTC. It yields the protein CASSGDSGYEQYF.

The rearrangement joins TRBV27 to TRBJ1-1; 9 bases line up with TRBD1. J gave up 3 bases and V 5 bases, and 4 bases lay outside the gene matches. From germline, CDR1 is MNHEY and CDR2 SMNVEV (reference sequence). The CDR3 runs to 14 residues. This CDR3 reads CASSPQGAHTEAFF. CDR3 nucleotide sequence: TGTGCCAGCAGTCCACAGGGGGCGCACACTGAAGCTTTCTTT.

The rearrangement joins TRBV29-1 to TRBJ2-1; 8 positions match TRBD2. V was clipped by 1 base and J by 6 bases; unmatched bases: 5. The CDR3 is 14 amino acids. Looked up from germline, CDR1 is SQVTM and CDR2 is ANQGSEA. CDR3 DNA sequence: TGCAGCGTTGAAGTTAGCGGGATATCCAATGAGCAGTTCTTC. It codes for CSVEVSGISNEQFF.

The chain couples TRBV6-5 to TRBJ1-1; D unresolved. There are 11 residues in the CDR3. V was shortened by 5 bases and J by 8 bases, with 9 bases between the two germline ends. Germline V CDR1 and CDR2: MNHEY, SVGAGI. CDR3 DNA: TGTGCCAGCAGTGGGAGGAGCGAAGCTTTCTTT. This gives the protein CASSGRSEAFF.

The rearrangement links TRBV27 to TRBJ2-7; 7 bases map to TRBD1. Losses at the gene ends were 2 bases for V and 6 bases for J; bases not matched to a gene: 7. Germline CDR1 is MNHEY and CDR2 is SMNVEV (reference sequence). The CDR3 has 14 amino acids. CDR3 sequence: CASSLGQAPLEQYF. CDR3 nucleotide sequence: TGTGCCAGCAGTTTAGGACAGGCGCCCCTCGAGCAGTACTTC.

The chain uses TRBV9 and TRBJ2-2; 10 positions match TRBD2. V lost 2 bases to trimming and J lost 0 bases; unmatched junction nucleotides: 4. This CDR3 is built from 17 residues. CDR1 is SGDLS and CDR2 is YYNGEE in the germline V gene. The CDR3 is CASSVIAGGPNTGELFF. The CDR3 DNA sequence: TGTGCCAGCAGCGTGATAGCGGGAGGCCCGAACACCGGGGAGCTGTTTTTT.

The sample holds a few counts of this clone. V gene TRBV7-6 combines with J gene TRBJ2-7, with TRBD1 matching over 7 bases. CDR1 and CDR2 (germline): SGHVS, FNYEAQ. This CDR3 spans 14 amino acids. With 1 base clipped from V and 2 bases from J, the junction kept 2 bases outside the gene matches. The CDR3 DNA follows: TGTGCCAGCAGCTTAGGGACAGGCCCCTACGAGCAGTACTTC. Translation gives CASSLGTGPYEQYF.

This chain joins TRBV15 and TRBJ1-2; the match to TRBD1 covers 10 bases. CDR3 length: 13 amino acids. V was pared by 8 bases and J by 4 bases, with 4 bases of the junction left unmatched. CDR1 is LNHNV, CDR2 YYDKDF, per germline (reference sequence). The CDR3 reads CATAGQGGYGYTF. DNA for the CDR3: TGTGCCACCGCTGGACAGGGGGGCTATGGCTACACCTTC.